What follows are 27 T cell receptor beta chains derived from one specimen sequenced in a study of Graves' ophthalmopathy and Graves' hyperthyroidism. RNA transcripts provided the template for amplifying TCR beta CDR3 regions. First-round RT-PCR used HTBI primers; second-round multiplex PCR followed. TCRdb recomputed calls from the multiplex PCR reads with MiXCR, one row per CDR3 protein. Of about 370,000 distinct CDR3 sequences listed, about 17% are singletons. The sequenced sample was peripheral blood. The receptor source for this set is a woman between 18 and 29 years old with Graves' ophthalmopathy.

The table lists this clonotype with many counts. The DNA for the CDR3 is TGTGCCAGCAGTTTACCATCGGACAGTGATCAGCCCCAGCATTTT. Residues: CASSLPSDSDQPQHF. The rearrangement links TRBV12-3 or TRBV12-4 to TRBJ1-5; D may be TRBD1 (6 bases). The CDR3 is 15 amino acids. Trimming took 2 bases from V and 5 from J, leaving 13 bases between them.

This clonotype was picked up one time. The V call is TRBV20-1, the J call TRBJ1-3, with D unresolved. This CDR3 has 13 amino acids. Trimming left V 5 bases short and J 0 bases short, with 8 bases between. Germline V gene data show CDR1 as DFQATT and CDR2 as SNEGSKA (reference sequence). CDR3 DNA: TGCAGTGCTCTAGTGTTCTCTGGAAACACCATATATTTT. Protein product: CSALVFSGNTIYF.

This clonotype has at least ten counts. This chain uses TRBV24-1 with TRBJ2-4; no reliable D call. This CDR3 spans 11 amino acids. From germline, CDR1 is KGHDR and CDR2 SFDVKD. With 12 bases removed from V and 7 bases from J, the gap between germline ends came to 12 bases. The chain's CDR3 is CAAGSGNIQYF. The CDR3 nucleotides read TGTGCCGCCGGGTCCGGGAACATTCAGTACTTC.

This clonotype has ten or more counts. This chain uses TRBV6-8 with TRBJ1-1; D ambiguous. The CDR3 has 9 residues. The V and J ends lost 9 bases and 5 bases respectively, with 4 bases between them. CDR1 is MNHGY and CDR2 is SAAAGT in the germline V gene. The CDR3 protein is CASPTEAFF. The CDR3, as DNA: TGTGCCAGTCCAACTGAAGCTTTCTTT.

This clonotype was seen ten or more times. The rearrangement uses TRBV20-1 and TRBJ2-7; D unclear. The CDR3 consists of 17 residues. Trimming removed 6 bases at V and 4 bases at J, with 28 bases between. CDR1 is DFQATT and CDR2 is SNEGSKA in the germline V gene (reference sequence). The CDR3 spells CSAQGGSGPHLIYEQYF. The CDR3 DNA sequence: TGCAGTGCCCAAGGTGGGTCAGGCCCACACCTGATTTACGAGCAGTACTTC.

This clonotype was found many times. J is TRBJ1-1 and V is TRBV12-3 or TRBV12-4, with a weak D call TRBD1 (6 bases). The CDR3 loop spans 14 amino acids. Trimming stripped 2 bases from V and 3 bases from J, with 10 bases between. The CDR3 coding sequence is TGTGCCAGCAGTTTAACCCAGGGGTACACTGAAGCTTTCTTT. Amino acids: CASSLTQGYTEAFF.

This clonotype was recorded at least ten times. The V gene is TRBV5-1, the J gene TRBJ1-1; D remains unclear. The CDR3 is 13 residues long. Germline V gene data show CDR1 as SGHRS and CDR2 as YFSETQ. The germline V and J ends were trimmed by 1 base and 8 bases, with 12 bases remaining between them. This chain's CDR3 is CASSLTLNGEAFF. CDR3 nucleotides: TGCGCCAGCAGCTTGACACTGAACGGGGAAGCTTTCTTT.

This clonotype appeared many times. V gene TRBV6-2 or TRBV6-3 combines with J gene TRBJ1-3, with D uncertain. The germline gives CDR1 MNHEY, CDR2 SVGEGT. The CDR3 extends over 15 amino acids. Deletions cut 1 base from V and 2 bases from J, with 9 bases between. CDR3: CASSYLHFAGNTIYF. CDR3 bases: TGTGCCAGCAGTTACTTGCACTTCGCTGGAAACACCATATATTTT.

In its sample, this clonotype was seen many times. The chain employs TRBV30 and TRBJ2-7; weak D call: TRBD1 (6 bases). The CDR3 totals 13 residues. Germline assignment: CDR1 GTSNPN and CDR2 SVGIG (reference sequence). V was shortened by 0 bases and J by 3 bases, with 9 bases between the two germline ends. CDR3 protein: CAWSVNRVYEQYF. The CDR3 nucleotides read TGTGCCTGGAGTGTAAACAGGGTCTACGAGCAGTACTTC.

This clonotype was observed at least ten times. CDR3 bases: TGTGCCAGCAGTTTCGTTCTAGCGGGGGCCCGCCCACACACAGATACGCAGTATTTT. Protein: CASSFVLAGARPHTDTQYF. The rearrangement links TRBV28 to TRBJ2-3; 10 positions agree with TRBD2. Trimming took 3 bases from V and 2 from J; bases not matched to a gene: 14. The germline V gene has CDR1 MDHEN and CDR2 SYDVKM. The CDR3 is made up of 19 amino acids.

In this sample, this clonotype turned up many times. V and J are TRBV10-3 and TRBJ2-7; the D gene is possibly TRBD1 (5 bases). V lost 11 bases and J lost 2, with 16 bases in between. The germline CDR1 and CDR2 sequences are ENHRY and SYGVKD. The CDR3 loop spans 13 amino acids. The CDR3: CASLQTVTYEQYF. The CDR3 DNA follows: TGTGCCTCCCTACAGACAGTCACCTACGAGCAGTACTTC.

This clonotype was seen many times. The chain's CDR3 is CSARHQKGAVGQPQHF. CDR3 coding DNA: TGCAGTGCTAGACACCAGAAGGGGGCTGTAGGTCAGCCCCAGCATTTT. The V call is TRBV20-1, the J call TRBJ1-5; 7 bases are a match to TRBD1. The V and J ends lost 2 bases and 6 bases, in that order; junction bases with no gene match: 13. CDR1 DFQATT and CDR2 SNEGSKA come from the germline V gene (reference sequence). The CDR3 runs to 16 residues.

Ten or more counts support this clonotype. The chain links TRBV30 to TRBJ1-2; D gene ambiguous. Trimming took off 4 bases at V and 5 bases at J, with 14 bases between the two ends. Germline CDR1 is GTSNPN and CDR2 is SVGIG (reference sequence). This CDR3 has 13 amino acids. The CDR3 sequence: CAWILGSPYGYTF. The DNA for the CDR3 is TGTGCCTGGATTCTCGGGAGCCCGTATGGCTACACCTTC.

This clonotype was recorded at least ten times. The CDR3 region has the DNA TGTGCCTGGCGACGGGGGGCCTACGAGCAGTACTTC. It is translated as CAWRRGAYEQYF. V usage is TRBV30 and J usage is TRBJ2-7; 7 positions agree with TRBD2. Trimming cost V 5 bases and J 2 bases; bases outside gene matches: 3. The CDR3 contains 12 residues. Germline V gene sequence: CDR1 GTSNPN, CDR2 SVGIG (reference sequence).

This clonotype was counted ten times or more. This sequence joins TRBV7-2 and TRBJ2-7; no reliable D call. Trimming cost V 2 bases and J 2 bases, with 13 bases left between them. CDR1 and CDR2 from the germline V gene are SGHTA and FQGNSA. CDR3 length equals 15 residues. Here the CDR3 DNA reads TGTGCCAGCAGCTTAAGAGTGGGTCCCACCTACGAGCAGTACTTC. Its translation is CASSLRVGPTYEQYF.

This clonotype was picked up many times. The chain has TRBV11-2 and TRBJ2-7; perhaps TRBD1 as D (6 bases). Germline values: CDR1 SGHAT, CDR2 FQNNGV. The CDR3 loop spans 14 amino acids. Trimming took 7 bases from V and 0 from J, leaving 13 bases between them. The CDR3 sequence: CASIPSTGSYEQYF. Written as DNA, the CDR3 is TGTGCCAGCATCCCCTCGACAGGCTCCTACGAGCAGTACTTC.

This clonotype has a count of ten or more. The chain has TRBV27 and TRBJ1-5; 10 positions agree with TRBD1. Trimming removed 4 bases from V and 2 bases from J; junction bases left unmatched: 11. The CDR3 length is 18 residues. Germline CDR1 reads MNHEY; CDR2 reads SMNVEV (reference sequence). The CDR3 DNA follows: TGTGCCAGCAGTTCGGACAGGGGGGAAGGTATGGGCAATCAGCCCCAGCATTTT. Translation gives CASSSDRGEGMGNQPQHF.

The chain is built from TRBV18 and TRBJ2-3, with D tentatively TRBD2 (7 bases). Trimming removed 3 bases at V and 1 base at J, with 20 bases between. From germline, CDR1 is KGHSH and CDR2 LQKENI. This CDR3 spans 18 amino acids. This CDR3 is CASSPRRRGASGTDTQYF. The CDR3 DNA is TGTGCCAGCTCACCGCGTAGACGGGGGGCTAGCGGCACAGATACGCAGTATTTT.

This clonotype was counted at least ten times. This chain joins TRBV20-1 and TRBJ2-5; 11 bases agree with TRBD2. The CDR3 is made up of 16 amino acids. Germline V gene data show CDR1 as DFQATT and CDR2 as SNEGSKA (reference sequence). V was clipped by 7 bases and J by 0 bases; unmatched bases: 10. The DNA of the CDR3 is TGCAGTGGTGTAGCGGGAGGGAGACGAGACCAAGAGACCCAGTACTTC. Translation gives CSGVAGGRRDQETQYF.

This clonotype was observed at least ten times. The chain recombines TRBV7-3 with TRBJ2-2; TRBD1 matches at 7 bases. CDR1 is SGHTA, CDR2 FQGTGA, per germline. The CDR3 sequence is 16 residues long. After removal of 4 bases from V and 7 bases from J, the junction contained 12 bases not matched to a gene. The DNA for the CDR3 is TGTGCCAGCAGCTCCCAAGGACAGGTCATAGGCGGGGAGCTGTTTTTT. Protein: CASSSQGQVIGGELFF.

This clonotype came up many times. The chain carries TRBV6-5 and TRBJ1-6; 9 bases agree with TRBD1. Germline CDR1 and CDR2: MNHEY and SVGAGI. After removal of 6 bases from V and 6 bases from J, the junction contained 6 bases not matched to a gene. The CDR3 is made up of 15 amino acids. CDR3 in DNA: TGTGCCAGCAGACGAACGGGACAGGGTAATTCACCCCTCCACTTT. This translates into CASRRTGQGNSPLHF.

This clonotype was detected many times. This rearrangement joins TRBV27 to TRBJ2-7; unclear D gene. This CDR3 comprises 13 residues. With 5 bases removed from V and 3 bases from J, the gap between germline ends came to 11 bases. CDR1 MNHEY and CDR2 SMNVEV come from the germline V gene (reference sequence). The CDR3: CASSIGTFYEQYF. CDR3 DNA: TGTGCCAGCAGTATCGGAACCTTCTACGAGCAGTACTTC.

This clonotype was recorded at least ten times. The V call is TRBV18, the J call TRBJ1-1; D not certain. This CDR3 has 12 amino acids. Trimming shortened V by 2 bases and J by 1 base, and 2 bases separated the two germline ends. Germline V lookup: CDR1 KGHSH, CDR2 LQKENI. Written as DNA, the CDR3 is TGTGCCAGCTCACCAGCGAACACTGAAGCTTTCTTT. Protein sequence: CASSPANTEAFF. The full variable domain, completed using reference TRBV18 and TRBJ1-1, is NAGVMQNPRHLVRRRGQEARLRCSPMKGHSHVYWYRQLPEEGLKFMVYLQKENIIDESGMPKERFSAEFPKEGPSILRIQQVVRGDSAAYFCASSPANTEAFFGQGTRLTVV.

This clonotype was seen more than once but under ten times. The rearrangement uses TRBV20-1 and TRBJ2-5; D unresolved. The CDR3 consists of 12 residues. V lost 6 bases to trimming and J lost 4 bases, with 12 bases between them. Germline lookup yields CDR1 DFQATT and CDR2 SNEGSKA (reference sequence). In DNA, the CDR3 is TGCAGTGCCGGCGGAGTGGGAGAGACCCAGTACTTC. This gives the protein CSAGGVGETQYF.

Many counts were recorded for this clonotype. The J gene is TRBJ1-1, the V gene TRBV7-2; 7 bases map to TRBD1. V lost 4 bases to trimming and J lost 1 base; unmatched junction nucleotides: 9. This CDR3 contains 16 residues. Germline CDR1 SGHTA, CDR2 FQGNSA. The CDR3 DNA sequence: TGTGCCAGCAGCTCAAATTTTAGGGACAGGAACACTGAAGCTTTCTTT. Translation gives CASSSNFRDRNTEAFF. The complete variable domain, with remaining parts taken from reference TRBV7-2 and TRBJ1-1, reads GAGVSQSPSNKVTEKGKDVELRCDPISGHTALYWYRQSLGQGLEFLIYFQGNSAPDKSGLPSDRFSAERTGGSVSTLTIQRTQQEDSAVYLCASSSNFRDRNTEAFFGQGTRLTVV.

This clonotype was picked up many times. The gene calls are TRBV12-3 or TRBV12-4 and TRBJ1-5, with 7 bases identical to TRBD1. The CDR3 sequence is 16 residues long. V was clipped by 5 bases and J by 7 bases; unmatched bases: 14. CDR3 DNA sequence: TGTGCCAGCAGTCACTGGGGGCTGACAGGGAACCAGCCCCAGCATTTT. Amino acid sequence: CASSHWGLTGNQPQHF.

This clonotype was observed many times. The V gene is TRBV7-2, the J gene TRBJ2-5; D ambiguous. The CDR3 is 12 amino acids. Germline CDR1 and CDR2: SGHTA and FQGNSA. V lost 3 bases and J lost 7, with 9 bases in between. CDR3 residues: CASSFRGGTQYF. Here the CDR3 DNA reads TGTGCCAGCAGCTTTCGCGGTGGGACCCAGTACTTC.